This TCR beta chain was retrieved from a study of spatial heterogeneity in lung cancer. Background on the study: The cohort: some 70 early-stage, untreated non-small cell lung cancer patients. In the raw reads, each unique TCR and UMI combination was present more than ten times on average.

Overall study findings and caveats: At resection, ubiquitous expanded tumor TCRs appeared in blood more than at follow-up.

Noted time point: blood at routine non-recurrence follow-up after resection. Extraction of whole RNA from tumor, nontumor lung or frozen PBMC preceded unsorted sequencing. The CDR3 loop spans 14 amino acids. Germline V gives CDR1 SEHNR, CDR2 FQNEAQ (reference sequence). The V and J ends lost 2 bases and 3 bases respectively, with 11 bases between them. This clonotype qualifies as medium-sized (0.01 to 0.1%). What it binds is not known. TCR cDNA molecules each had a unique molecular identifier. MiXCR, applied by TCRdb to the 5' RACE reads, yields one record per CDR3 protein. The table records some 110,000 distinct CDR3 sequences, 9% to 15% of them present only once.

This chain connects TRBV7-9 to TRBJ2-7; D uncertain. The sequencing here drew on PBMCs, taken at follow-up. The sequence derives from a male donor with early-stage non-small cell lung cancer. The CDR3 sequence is CASSLTARSYEQYF. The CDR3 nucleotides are TGTGCCAGCAGCTTAACGGCCAGGAGCTACGAGCAGTACTTC.